This is a list of T cell receptor beta chains from one sample in a study of Graves' ophthalmopathy and Graves' hyperthyroidism. TCRdb fed the multiplex PCR reads into MiXCR, producing one record per CDR3 protein. The data show about 210,000 distinct CDR3 sequences, less than 30% seen once. Sequenced: peripheral blood. The receptors were gathered from a man over 45 with Graves' ophthalmopathy. Both conserved end residues are part of each CDR3. The order of the fields is clone size, V gene, CDR3 length, CDR3 protein. The size of a clone is reported for some rows only, either as once, few or many, or as a class for expanded clones.

many,TRBV6-1,13,CASRKAGEETQYF
many,TRBV9,15,CASSAGTSGKSEQFF
many,TRBV7-2,15,CASSLVGQGASEQYF
many,TRBV11-2,16,CASSPRTGVGTDTQYF
many,TRBV13,16,CASSFETAGPTGELFF
-,TRBV7-2,14,CASSSPGQHREAFF
many,TRBV5-1,15,CASSSDGRGWTEAFF
-,TRBV6-1,14,CASRPSGQQETQYF
many,TRBV30,15,CAWFHASTRAGELFF
many,TRBV6-5,15,CASSYSGGDNSPLHF
few,TRBV6-1,18,CASSESGWRAGGGETQYF
many,TRBV2,15,CASSAPGLADYEQYF
many,TRBV6-2/TRBV6-3,16,CASSYRGLAGGHEQYF
many,TRBV9,16,CASSSRLAKNTGELFF
many,TRBV20-1,14,CSAPRDSLNTEAFF
many,TRBV12-3/TRBV12-4,15,CASSGRTGTGAEAFF
many,TRBV7-9,16,CASTPPQPLMNTEAFF
-,TRBV11-2,16,CASSLQTGLNTGELFF
many,TRBV7-9,16,CASSLGADLTPGSCFF
many,TRBV28,14,CASSPRGGQETQYF
-,TRBV7-2,15,CASTRPDGANYGYTF
many,TRBV20-1,15,CSASNSRDRTYEQYF
few,TRBV15,15,CATTLTSGIEETQYF
-,TRBV20-1,14,CSAREASGANVLTF
many,TRBV12-3/TRBV12-4,14,CASSRSTGADTQYF
-,TRBV6-1,14,CASSEISGSSGAFF
many,TRBV5-1,14,CASSRGDGNYGYTF
many,TRBV29-1,12,CSVGTDLYEQYF
many,TRBV30,12,CAGPAGHGELFF
many,TRBV6-2/TRBV6-3,13,CASSFLLTGELFF
many,TRBV19,15,CASTREETGGTEAFF
many,TRBV11-1,19,CASSSTTPGLARFSYEQYF
many,TRBV12-3/TRBV12-4,11,CASSFRYEAFF
-,TRBV27,14,CASRTGVLNTEAFF
many,TRBV10-2,13,CASKLTGNTEAFF
many,TRBV2,15,CASSEFGGGSYEQYF
many,TRBV29-1,14,CSAAHRGSSYEQYF
many,TRBV28,13,CASSLTGKNIQYF
-,TRBV6-5,12,CASSWTSHEQYF
-,TRBV12-3/TRBV12-4,13,CASSRAQNTEAFF
-,TRBV27,14,CASGRQGINYEQYF
many,TRBV29-1,11,CSVESGYEQYF
many,TRBV12-3/TRBV12-4,13,CASTDGSVGEQYF
-,TRBV13,17,CASSFSPVSARAYEQYF
many,TRBV7-8,20,CASSLFLRTELAGGFYEQYF
many,TRBV6-5,14,CASSFDRLDQPQHF
many,TRBV28,15,CATRGLAGVRETQYF
many,TRBV7-2,14,CASSNGAGNTEAFF
many,TRBV28,14,CASTSGTGLNEQYF
-,TRBV18,14,CASSANRGEYEQYF
many,TRBV2,14,CASSVATGRPEAFF